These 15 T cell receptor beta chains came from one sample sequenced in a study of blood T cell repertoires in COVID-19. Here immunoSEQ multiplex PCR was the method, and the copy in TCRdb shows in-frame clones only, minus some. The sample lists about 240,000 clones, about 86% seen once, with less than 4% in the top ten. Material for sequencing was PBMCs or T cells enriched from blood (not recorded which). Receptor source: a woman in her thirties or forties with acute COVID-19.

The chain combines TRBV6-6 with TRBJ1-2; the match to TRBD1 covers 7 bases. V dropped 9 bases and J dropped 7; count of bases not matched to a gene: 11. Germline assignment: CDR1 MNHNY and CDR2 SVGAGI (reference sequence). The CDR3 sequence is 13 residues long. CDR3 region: CASMGRGVSGYTF. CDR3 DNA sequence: TGTGCCAGTATGGGCAGGGGGGTCTCTGGCTACACCTTC.

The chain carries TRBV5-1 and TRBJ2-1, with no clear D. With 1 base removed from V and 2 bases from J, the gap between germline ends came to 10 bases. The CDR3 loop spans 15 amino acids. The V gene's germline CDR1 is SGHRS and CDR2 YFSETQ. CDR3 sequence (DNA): TGCGCCAGCAGCTTGAAAAGCGCGGCCTACAATGAGCAGTTCTTC. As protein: CASSLKSAAYNEQFF. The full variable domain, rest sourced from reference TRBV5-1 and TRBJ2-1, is KAGVTQTPRYLIKTRGQQVTLSCSPISGHRSVSWYQQTPGQGLQFLFEYFSETQRNKGNFPGRFSGRQFSNSRSEMNVSTLELGDSALYLCASSLKSAAYNEQFFGPGTRLTVL.

The CDR3 sequence: CASSFWGAGTDTQYF. CDR3 nucleotide sequence: TGTGCCAGCAGCTTCTGGGGAGCGGGCACAGATACGCAGTATTTT. The rearrangement links TRBV6-5 to TRBJ2-3, with a weak D call TRBD2 (5 bases). Germline CDR1 and CDR2: MNHEY and SVGAGI. V lost 6 bases, J lost 1 base, and 14 bases lay in between. The CDR3 is 15 amino acids.

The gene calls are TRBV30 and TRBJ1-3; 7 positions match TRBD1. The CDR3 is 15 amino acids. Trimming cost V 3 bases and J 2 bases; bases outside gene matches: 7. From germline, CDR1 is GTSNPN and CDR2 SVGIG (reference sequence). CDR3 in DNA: TGTGCCTGGAGGGACGACAGGGCGACTGGAAACACCATATATTTT. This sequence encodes CAWRDDRATGNTIYF.

In DNA form, the CDR3 reads TGCGCCAGCAGTGAGGCGACAGGGAACACTGAAGCTTTCTTT. The encoded protein is CASSEATGNTEAFF. This chain joins TRBV10-2 and TRBJ1-1, with TRBD1 as a possible D gene (6 bases). Between the trimmed V and J ends, which lost 2 bases and 1 base, there was a span of 8 bases. The V gene's germline CDR1 is WSHSY and CDR2 SAAADI. The CDR3 length is 14 residues.

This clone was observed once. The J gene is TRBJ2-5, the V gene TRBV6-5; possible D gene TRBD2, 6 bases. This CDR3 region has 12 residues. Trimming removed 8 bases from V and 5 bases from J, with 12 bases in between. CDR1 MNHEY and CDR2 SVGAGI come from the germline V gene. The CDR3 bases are TGTGCCAGCGGGGAGGAAGCGGAGACCCAGTACTTC. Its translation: CASGEEAETQYF.

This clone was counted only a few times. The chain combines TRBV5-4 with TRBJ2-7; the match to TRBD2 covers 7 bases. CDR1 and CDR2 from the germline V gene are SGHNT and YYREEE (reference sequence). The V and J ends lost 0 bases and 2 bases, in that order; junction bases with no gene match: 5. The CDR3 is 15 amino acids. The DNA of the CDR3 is TGTGCCAGCAGCTTGGGGGGAGGGCCCCCCTACGAGCAGTACTTC. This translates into CASSLGGGPPYEQYF.

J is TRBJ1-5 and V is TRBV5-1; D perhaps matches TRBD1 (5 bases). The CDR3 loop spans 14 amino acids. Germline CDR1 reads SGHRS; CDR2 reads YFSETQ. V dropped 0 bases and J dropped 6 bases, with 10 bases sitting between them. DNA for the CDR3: TGCGCCAGCAGCTTGGGTTCTGGGGCTCAGCCCCAGCATTTT. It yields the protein CASSLGSGAQPQHF.

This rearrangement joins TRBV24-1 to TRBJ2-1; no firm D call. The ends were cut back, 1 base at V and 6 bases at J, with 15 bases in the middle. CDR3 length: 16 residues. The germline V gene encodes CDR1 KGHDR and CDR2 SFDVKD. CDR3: CATSDFKDTLFNEQFF. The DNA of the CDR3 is TGTGCCACCAGTGATTTCAAAGATACTTTGTTCAATGAGCAGTTCTTC.

Here the CDR3 reads CASSQALGLSGPLHF. The CDR3 region has the DNA TGCGCCAGCAGCCAAGCCCTAGGACTTAGCGGGCCCCTCCACTTT. The chain joins TRBV4-1 to TRBJ1-6, with unresolved D. The length of the CDR3 is 15 residues. Germline V gene lookup returns CDR1 MGHRA and CDR2 YSYEKL. V was shortened by 1 base and J by 13 bases, with 17 bases between the two germline ends.

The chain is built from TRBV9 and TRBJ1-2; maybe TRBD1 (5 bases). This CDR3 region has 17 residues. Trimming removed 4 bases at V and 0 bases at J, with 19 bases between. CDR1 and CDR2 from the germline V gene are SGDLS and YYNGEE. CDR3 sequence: CASSSPAGRRTNYGYTF. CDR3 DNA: TGTGCCAGCAGCTCCCCCGCGGGGCGCAGGACTAACTATGGCTACACCTTC.

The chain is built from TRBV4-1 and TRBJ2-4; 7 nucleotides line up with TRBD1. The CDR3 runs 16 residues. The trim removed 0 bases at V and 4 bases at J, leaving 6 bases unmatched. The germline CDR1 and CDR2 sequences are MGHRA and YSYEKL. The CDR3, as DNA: TGCGCCAGCAGCCAAGACGAGGGGGACAGAAAAAACATTCAGTACTTC. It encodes CASSQDEGDRKNIQYF.

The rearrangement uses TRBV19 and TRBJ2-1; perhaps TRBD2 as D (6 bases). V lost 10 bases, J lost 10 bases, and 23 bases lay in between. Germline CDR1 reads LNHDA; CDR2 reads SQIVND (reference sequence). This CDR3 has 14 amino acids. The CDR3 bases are TGTGCCACCGGAGCGGGTTCCCTCCAGTTAGAGCAGTTCTTC. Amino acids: CATGAGSLQLEQFF.

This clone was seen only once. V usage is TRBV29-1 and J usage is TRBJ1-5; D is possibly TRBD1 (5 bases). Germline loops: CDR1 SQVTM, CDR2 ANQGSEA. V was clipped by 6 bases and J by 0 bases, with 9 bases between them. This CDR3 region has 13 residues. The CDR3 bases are TGCAGCGTCCAGGGCGATAGCAATCAGCCCCAGCATTTT. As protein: CSVQGDSNQPQHF.

The CDR3 bases are TGCGCCAGCAGCTTGTATGCGGGGGTCCACACTGAAGCTTTCTTT. Protein sequence: CASSLYAGVHTEAFF. V usage is TRBV5-1 and J usage is TRBJ1-1; D might be TRBD1 (5 bases). The CDR3 loop spans 15 amino acids. CDR1 SGHRS and CDR2 YFSETQ come from the germline V gene. Trimming left V 1 base short and J 3 bases short, with 13 bases between. Based on the CDR3 plus reference TRBV5-1 and TRBJ1-1, the full variable domain is KAGVTQTPRYLIKTRGQQVTLSCSPISGHRSVSWYQQTPGQGLQFLFEYFSETQRNKGNFPGRFSGRQFSNSRSEMNVSTLELGDSALYLCASSLYAGVHTEAFFGQGTRLTVV.